Given below is one TCR beta chain in context. These data come from a study of cytomegalovirus exposure and HLA in healthy donors. Study at large: It was reported in a later analysis that the same platform had been used for the roughly 130 validation repertoires as for the 666 first-cohort repertoires.

Germline CDR1 SGHRS, CDR2 YFSETQ. The CDR3 length is 16 residues. V lost 4 bases to trimming and J lost 5 bases; unmatched junction nucleotides: 8. Assay used: immunoSEQ multiplex PCR; TCRdb lists only in-frame clones, some missing. The sample has 160,000 or so clones, roughly 83% seen once; the top ten hold roughly 10%. The chain couples TRBV5-1 to TRBJ2-1; 11 bases line up with TRBD2. The material sequenced was PBMCs. This receptor was taken from a man aged 25 to 45 in good health and CMV-seropositive. DNA of the CDR3: TGCGCCAGCAGCCCGACCCCGACTAGCGGGAACAATGAGCAGTTCTTC. Protein: CASSPTPTSGNNEQFF. The full variable domain, its missing parts supplied by reference TRBV5-1 and TRBJ2-1, is KAGVTQTPRYLIKTRGQQVTLSCSPISGHRSVSWYQQTPGQGLQFLFEYFSETQRNKGNFPGRFSGRQFSNSRSEMNVSTLELGDSALYLCASSPTPTSGNNEQFFGPGTRLTVL.